These 31 T cell receptor beta chains originate from one sample sequenced in a study of blood T cell repertoires in COVID-19. Only in-frame clones appear in the TCRdb table, and some are missing; sequencing was by immunoSEQ multiplex PCR. The data contain roughly 99,000 clones, 70% to 80% of them singletons. The sequencing sample was made of peripheral blood. The receptors shown here come from a woman older than 75 with active or convalescent COVID-19.

A few counts support this clone. The rearrangement joins TRBV27 to TRBJ2-2; the match to TRBD2 covers 9 bases. Germline V gene lookup returns CDR1 MNHEY and CDR2 SMNVEV (reference sequence). With V trimmed by 2 bases and J by 5 bases, 3 bases remained unmatched. The CDR3 runs to 15 residues. The CDR3 DNA reads TGTGCCAGCAGTTTAGCGGGAGGGCAAACCGGGGAGCTGTTTTTT. Protein: CASSLAGGQTGELFF.

This chain links TRBV7-6 with TRBJ2-7, with 9 bases fitting TRBD2. The CDR3 runs to 16 residues. Germline V CDR1 and CDR2: SGHVS, FNYEAQ. V lost 5 bases, J lost 2 bases, and 10 bases stayed unmatched. CDR3 sequence (DNA): TGTGCCAGCAGCACCCATAGCGGGAGTACTACCTACGAGCAGTACTTC. Its translation is CASSTHSGSTTYEQYF.

This chain connects TRBV6-1 to TRBJ2-3, with D possibly being TRBD2 (6 bases). This CDR3 has 12 amino acids. Germline V CDR1 and CDR2: MNHNS, SASEGT. Trimming stripped 2 bases from V and 6 bases from J, with 6 bases between. CDR3: CASSERGDTQYF. CDR3 DNA sequence: TGTGCCAGCAGTGAACGGGGGGATACGCAGTATTTT.

Only one count was recorded for this clone. CDR3: CASDLGQGGNQPQHF. The CDR3, as DNA: TGCGCCAGCGACCTAGGACAGGGGGGCAATCAGCCCCAGCATTTT. This chain connects TRBV23-1 to TRBJ1-5; 10 bases line up with TRBD1. TRBV23-1 is treated as an ORF (open reading frame) with a function not yet certain. V dropped 8 bases and J dropped 2; count of bases not matched to a gene: 6. The CDR3 is 15 amino acids.

The chain employs TRBV9 and TRBJ1-1; TRBD1 is a possible D gene (5 bases). The V gene lost 4 bases and the J gene lost 0 bases, with 13 bases spanning the gap. Germline V lookup: CDR1 SGDLS, CDR2 YYNGEE. The CDR3 sequence is 15 residues long. For the CDR3, the DNA is TGTGCCAGCAGCCCCCGGGGGAATATGAACACTGAAGCTTTCTTT. This encodes CASSPRGNMNTEAFF.

This chain links TRBV9 with TRBJ2-3; 9 positions match TRBD1. J was trimmed by 6 bases and V by 3 bases; bases with no gene match: 8. This CDR3 is 15 amino acids long. CDR1 and CDR2 from the germline V gene are SGDLS and YYNGEE. The CDR3 coding sequence is TGTGCCAGCAGCGGCCGGGACAGGGTGTATGATACGCAGTATTTT. Protein sequence: CASSGRDRVYDTQYF.

This chain links TRBV7-6 with TRBJ2-3; possible D gene TRBD1, 5 bases. Germline V gives CDR1 SGHVS, CDR2 FNYEAQ. This CDR3 region has 14 residues. Trimming stripped 2 bases from V and 4 bases from J, with 10 bases between. The CDR3 bases are TGTGCCAGCAGCTTATTCCCACAGGCAGATACGCAGTATTTT. Its translation is CASSLFPQADTQYF.

This clone was detected a few times. The CDR3 protein is CASSLGGVSTDTQYF. The CDR3 DNA is TGTGCCAGCAGCTTAGGGGGGGTTTCTACAGATACGCAGTATTTT. This sequence joins TRBV7-2 and TRBJ2-3; TRBD2 might be the D (6 bases). The ends were cut back, 1 base at V and 3 bases at J, with 11 bases in the middle. CDR1 is SGHTA and CDR2 is FQGNSA in the germline V gene. The CDR3 runs 15 residues. Based on the CDR3 plus reference TRBV7-2 and TRBJ2-3, the full variable domain is GAGVSQSPSNKVTEKGKDVELRCDPISGHTALYWYRQSLGQGLEFLIYFQGNSAPDKSGLPSDRFSAERTGGSVSTLTIQRTQQEDSAVYLCASSLGGVSTDTQYFGPGTRLTVL.

The V gene is TRBV7-3, the J gene TRBJ2-1; 7 bases fit TRBD1. Germline assignment: CDR1 SGHTA and CDR2 FQGTGA. The CDR3 is made up of 16 amino acids. The ends lost 4 bases at V and 5 bases at J; junction bases unmatched: 11. The CDR3 nucleotides read TGTGCCAGCAGCTCGGACAGGTCAAGAGGAAACAATGAGCAGTTCTTC. It is translated as CASSSDRSRGNNEQFF.

The chain is built from TRBV15 and TRBJ1-3; D possibly corresponds to TRBD1 (6 bases). The CDR3 extends over 14 amino acids. Germline values: CDR1 LNHNV, CDR2 YYDKDF (reference sequence). The V end lost 10 bases, the J end lost 2 bases, and 15 bases lay between the germline ends. The chain's CDR3 is CAISPGVTGNTIYF. CDR3 nucleotides: TGTGCCATATCGCCAGGGGTTACTGGAAACACCATATATTTT.

This chain connects TRBV18 to TRBJ1-4; no definite D call. Trimming took off 0 bases at V and 6 bases at J, with 14 bases between the two ends. The CDR3 spans 16 residues. CDR1 is KGHSH and CDR2 is LQKENI in the germline V gene. The CDR3 nucleotides are TGTGCCAGCTCACCACCGATCCGGGAGAAAGATGAAAAACTGTTTTTT. It is translated as CASSPPIREKDEKLFF. The variable domain in full, with the rest retrieved from reference TRBV18 and TRBJ1-4, is NAGVMQNPRHLVRRRGQEARLRCSPMKGHSHVYWYRQLPEEGLKFMVYLQKENIIDESGMPKERFSAEFPKEGPSILRIQQVVRGDSAAYFCASSPPIREKDEKLFFGSGTQLSVL.

This clone came up once. CDR3 sequence (DNA): TGTGCCAGCAGCATTAGCGGGAGCACAGATACGCAGTATTTT. It is translated as CASSISGSTDTQYF. This rearrangement joins TRBV9 to TRBJ2-3; 7 positions match TRBD2. CDR3 size: 14 residues. Trimming cost V 4 bases and J 0 bases; bases outside gene matches: 2. Germline V gives CDR1 SGDLS, CDR2 YYNGEE.

The chain joins TRBV19 to TRBJ1-1, with no clear D. The CDR3 sequence is 13 residues long. Germline loops: CDR1 LNHDA, CDR2 SQIVND (reference sequence). Trimming left V 3 bases short and J 5 bases short, with 10 bases between. The CDR3 region is CASSMWQDTEAFF. DNA for the CDR3: TGTGCCAGTAGTATGTGGCAGGATACTGAAGCTTTCTTT. Based on the CDR3 plus reference TRBV19 and TRBJ1-1, the full variable domain is DGGITQSPKYLFRKEGQNVTLSCEQNLNHDAMYWYRQDPGQGLRLIYYSQIVNDFQKGDIAEGYSVSREKKESFPLTVTSAQKNPTAFYLCASSMWQDTEAFFGQGTRLTVV.

This clone was counted only a few times. The CDR3 DNA is TGTGCCAGCAGTTTAAAGGAGTACACTGAAGCTTTCTTT. Protein sequence: CASSLKEYTEAFF. The genes are TRBV27 and TRBJ1-1; D is ambiguous. Trimming shortened V by 2 bases and J by 3 bases, and 7 bases separated the two germline ends. Per the germline V gene, CDR1 is MNHEY and CDR2 is SMNVEV (reference sequence). CDR3 length: 13 residues.

The rearrangement links TRBV3-1 (or the pseudogene TRBV3-2) to TRBJ1-1, with 8 bases identical to TRBD1. V lost 6 bases to trimming and J lost 5 bases; unmatched junction nucleotides: 8. Germline V CDR1 and CDR2: LGHDT, YNNKEL (reference sequence). The CDR3 runs to 14 residues. CDR3 sequence: CASRAQGAFTEAFF. DNA for the CDR3: TGTGCCAGCAGGGCCCAGGGGGCGTTTACTGAAGCTTTCTTT.

V gene TRBV28 combines with J gene TRBJ1-2; D perhaps matches TRBD1 (5 bases). Trimming stripped 3 bases from V and 7 bases from J, with 15 bases between. Germline CDR1 MDHEN, CDR2 SYDVKM. This CDR3 has 14 residues. The CDR3 is CASSFQGGSPGYTF. Here the CDR3 DNA reads TGTGCCAGCAGTTTTCAGGGCGGCTCACCTGGCTACACCTTC.

In its sample, this clone was seen once. This sequence joins TRBV29-1 and TRBJ2-7; 15 nucleotides align to TRBD2. Germline V lookup: CDR1 SQVTM, CDR2 ANQGSEA. Trimming cost V 6 bases and J 5 bases; bases outside gene matches: 5. The CDR3 sequence is 14 residues long. CDR3 protein: CSVLGLAGGHEQYF. The CDR3, as DNA: TGCAGCGTCTTGGGACTAGCGGGAGGTCACGAGCAGTACTTC.

The chain is built from TRBV2 and TRBJ2-1, with 11 bases matching TRBD2. The CDR3 spans 15 residues. Trimming cost V 5 bases and J 4 bases; bases outside gene matches: 4. The germline V gene has CDR1 SNHLY and CDR2 FYNNEI. DNA of the CDR3: TGTGCCAGCAGTTCCGGGACTAGCGGATACAATGAGCAGTTCTTC. This encodes CASSSGTSGYNEQFF.

The chain is built from TRBV15 and TRBJ1-6; a weak D match, TRBD1 (6 bases). The CDR3 has 15 amino acids. CDR1 is LNHNV and CDR2 is YYDKDF in the germline V gene (reference sequence). V was shortened by 5 bases and J by 7 bases, with 15 bases between the two germline ends. The CDR3 loop reads CATSEIRGPNSPLHF. DNA for the CDR3: TGTGCCACCAGCGAAATCAGGGGCCCGAATTCACCCCTCCACTTT.

The gene calls are TRBV11-2 and TRBJ2-1; D may be TRBD1 (6 bases). CDR3 length: 15 residues. The germline V gene has CDR1 SGHAT and CDR2 FQNNGV. V gave up 5 bases and J gave up 2 bases, with 13 bases separating them. Here the CDR3 DNA reads TGTGCCAGCAGCCCAAGGACAGACCCCTACAATGAGCAGTTCTTC. Its protein is CASSPRTDPYNEQFF.

The chain couples TRBV19 to TRBJ2-2; D not certain. The CDR3 has 14 amino acids. Germline assignment: CDR1 LNHDA and CDR2 SQIVND (reference sequence). Trimming cost V 11 bases and J 1 base, with 14 bases left between them. This chain's CDR3 is CASARRVNTGELFF. In DNA form, the CDR3 reads TGTGCCTCCGCTCGACGGGTGAACACCGGGGAGCTGTTTTTT.

This chain connects TRBV28 to TRBJ2-7; 7 bases align to TRBD1. Germline V gives CDR1 MDHEN, CDR2 SYDVKM. V trimming: 4 bases; J trimming: 3 bases; junction bases outside the gene matches: 6. CDR3 length: 14 amino acids. DNA for the CDR3: TGTGCCAGCAGTTCCAGCCGGGACAGCTACGAGCAGTACTTC. Residues: CASSSSRDSYEQYF.

The chain couples TRBV21-1 to TRBJ2-4; no check of the table's D call, TRBD2, against the DNA was made. TRBV21-1 counts as a pseudogene. The CDR3 is made up of 15 amino acids. As DNA, the CDR3 is TGTGCCAGCAGCAAGGAGCCGGGAGTTGAAAACATTCAGTACTTC. This codes for CASSKEPGVENIQYF.

This chain joins TRBV28 and TRBJ1-5; 7 bases are shared with TRBD1. The CDR3 runs 16 residues. V lost 5 bases and J lost 3; bases outside the gene matches: 10. Germline assignment: CDR1 MDHEN and CDR2 SYDVKM. The CDR3 spells CASSLPRQGLNQPQHF. CDR3 in DNA: TGTGCCAGCAGTCTCCCACGACAGGGACTCAATCAGCCCCAGCATTTT.

This clone was seen only once. J is TRBJ2-1 and V is TRBV4-2, with TRBD2 matching over 13 bases. After removal of 5 bases from V and 0 bases from J, the junction contained 7 bases not matched to a gene. CDR3 length equals 18 residues. Germline lookup yields CDR1 LGHNA and CDR2 YNFKEQ. CDR3 coding DNA: TGTGCCAGCAGCTTCGGGACTAGCGGGAAGAGCTCCTACAATGAGCAGTTCTTC. This codes for CASSFGTSGKSSYNEQFF.

The chain combines TRBV4-3 with TRBJ2-2; a possible D gene is TRBD2 (6 bases). Germline V gives CDR1 LGHNA, CDR2 YSLEER. V lost 1 base and J lost 3, with 15 bases in between. CDR3 length equals 17 residues. CDR3 nucleotide sequence: TGCGCCAGCAGCCAAGTGTCCGGAGGGGAGGACACCGGGGAGCTGTTTTTT. This codes for CASSQVSGGEDTGELFF.

This sequence joins TRBV7-8 and TRBJ1-2; D is uncertain. CDR3 length equals 14 residues. Per germline, CDR1 SGHVS and CDR2 FQNEAQ. Deletions cut 5 bases from V and 5 bases from J, with 15 bases between. This CDR3 is CASSLIKESYGYTF. The CDR3, as DNA: TGTGCCAGCAGCCTCATAAAAGAGAGTTATGGCTACACCTTC.

This chain joins TRBV28 and TRBJ1-1, with 7 bases lining up with TRBD1. CDR1 MDHEN and CDR2 SYDVKM come from the germline V gene. The CDR3 loop spans 12 amino acids. After removal of 7 bases from V and 10 bases from J, the junction contained 9 bases not matched to a gene. The CDR3 DNA reads TGTGCCAGCACAACAGGGGCATCTGCAGCTTTCTTT. Translation gives CASTTGASAAFF.

This clone is a singleton in its sample. This sequence joins TRBV7-3 and TRBJ2-2, with 7 bases aligning to TRBD1. The CDR3 runs 19 residues. J gave up 0 bases and V 5 bases, and 15 bases lay outside the gene matches. Germline lookup yields CDR1 SGHTA and CDR2 FQGTGA. In DNA, the CDR3 is TGTGCCAGCAGCAAGAGGCCGGGACAGACAGACTCGAACACCGGGGAGCTGTTTTTT. Translation gives CASSKRPGQTDSNTGELFF.

This sequence joins TRBV5-4 and TRBJ2-3; 15 bases agree with TRBD2. Germline V gene data show CDR1 as SGHNT and CDR2 as YYREEE (reference sequence). The CDR3 contains 15 residues. The V gene end was trimmed by 3 bases and the J gene end by 7 bases; junction bases not matched to a gene: 3. The CDR3 protein is CASSSGLAGGYTQYF. In DNA, the CDR3 is TGTGCCAGCAGCTCGGGACTAGCGGGAGGATATACGCAGTATTTT.

In its sample, this clone was seen a few times. The rearrangement links TRBV21-1 to TRBJ2-7; TRBD1 is taken as the D call from the table, unchecked against the DNA. TRBV21-1 is an annotated pseudogene. The CDR3 loop spans 16 amino acids. CDR3 in amino acids: CASTSADRGPHYEQYF. CDR3 in DNA: TGTGCCAGCACCAGCGCCGACAGGGGGCCTCACTACGAGCAGTACTTC.